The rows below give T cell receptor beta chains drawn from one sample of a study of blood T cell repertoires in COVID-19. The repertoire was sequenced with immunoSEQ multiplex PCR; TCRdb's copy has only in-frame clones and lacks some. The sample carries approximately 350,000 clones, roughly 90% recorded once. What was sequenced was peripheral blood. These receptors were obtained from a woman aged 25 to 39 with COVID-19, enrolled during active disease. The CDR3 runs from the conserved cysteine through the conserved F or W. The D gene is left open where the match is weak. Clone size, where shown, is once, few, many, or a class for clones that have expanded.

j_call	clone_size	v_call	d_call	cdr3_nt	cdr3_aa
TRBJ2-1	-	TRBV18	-	TGTGCCAGCTCACCGCCCGGGTCGATCGAGCAGTTCTTC	CASSPPGSIEQFF
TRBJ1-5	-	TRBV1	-	TGCACCAGAAGAGACAGGGGATCAAAACAGCCCCAGCATTTT	CTRRDRGSKQPQHF
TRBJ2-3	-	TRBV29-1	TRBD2	TGCAGCGTCGCGGGACTAGTTTCAGATACGCAGTATTTT	CSVAGLVSDTQYF
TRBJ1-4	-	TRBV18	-	TGTGCCAGCTCACCTCCAGGGCCTAATGAAAAACTGTTTTTT	CASSPPGPNEKLFF
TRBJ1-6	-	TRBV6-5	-	TGTGCCAGCACGCTCGGTAGAACTAATTCACCCCTCCACTTT	CASTLGRTNSPLHF
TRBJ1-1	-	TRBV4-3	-	TGCGCCAGCCCACAGCTTGGAGCTTTCTTT	CASPQLGAFF
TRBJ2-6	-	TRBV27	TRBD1	TGTGCCAGCACTCGGCGAATGACAGGGGGACCTTTCTCTGGGGCCAACGTCCTGACTTTC	CASTRRMTGGPFSGANVLTF
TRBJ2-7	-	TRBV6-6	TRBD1	TGTGCCACTCGCCGGGACAGGGGATCCGAGCAGTACTTC	CATRRDRGSEQYF
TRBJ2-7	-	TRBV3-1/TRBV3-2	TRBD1	TGTGCCAGCAGCCAAGAAGCCTGGGACAGGAATAGCGAGCAGTACTTC	CASSQEAWDRNSEQYF
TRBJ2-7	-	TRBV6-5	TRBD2	TGTGCCAGCAGTTACGGGACTAGCGGAACCTACGAGCAGTACTTC	CASSYGTSGTYEQYF
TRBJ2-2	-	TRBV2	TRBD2	TGTGCCAGCAGTGAAGCTAGCGGGACCGGGGAGCTGTTTTTT	CASSEASGTGELFF
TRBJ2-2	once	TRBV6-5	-	TGTGCCATTCCGGACAACACGAACACCGGGGAGCTGTTTTTT	CAIPDNTNTGELFF
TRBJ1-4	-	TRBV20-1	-	TGCAGTGCTAGTCAGGGGCGCGTTTCTAATGAAAAACTGTTTTTT	CSASQGRVSNEKLFF
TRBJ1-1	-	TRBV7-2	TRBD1	TGTGCCAGCAGCTTAGCGACCCTGGGACAGCTTGAAGCTTTCTTT	CASSLATLGQLEAFF
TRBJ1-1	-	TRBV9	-	TGTGCCAGCAGTCGAGACACTGAAGCTTTCTTT	CASSRDTEAFF
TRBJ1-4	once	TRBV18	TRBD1	TGTGCCAGCTCACCACCTCAGGGGGCCTCTGAAAAACTGTTTTTT	CASSPPQGASEKLFF
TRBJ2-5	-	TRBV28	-	TGTGCCAGCAGTTTATATGCAGGGCAAGAGACCCAGTACTTC	CASSLYAGQETQYF
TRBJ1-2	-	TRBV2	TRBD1	TGTGCCAGCAGGGGAGACAGGGGTTTGGACTATGGCTACACCTTC	CASRGDRGLDYGYTF
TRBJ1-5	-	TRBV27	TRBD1	TGTGCCAGCAGTTTTGGACAGGGCGGGCAGCCCCAGCATTTT	CASSFGQGGQPQHF
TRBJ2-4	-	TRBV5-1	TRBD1	TGCGCCAGCAGCTACACAGGGGGCGCCGCCAAAAACATTCAGTACTTC	CASSYTGGAAKNIQYF
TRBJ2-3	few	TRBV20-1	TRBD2	TGCAGTGCTAGTCTAAGGACTAGCGGGTGGAGCACAGATACGCAGTATTTT	CSASLRTSGWSTDTQYF
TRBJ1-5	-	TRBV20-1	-	TGCAGTGCTAGTGGACAGAATCAGCCCCAGCATTTT	CSASGQNQPQHF
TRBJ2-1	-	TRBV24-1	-	TGTGCCACCAGGGGAGTAGGGCGTGAGCAGTTCTTC	CATRGVGREQFF